This TCR beta chain was recorded in a study of blood T cell repertoires in COVID-19. Study context: COVID-19 samples collected from the United States, Italy and Spain covered acute and convalescent phases. PBMCs, B-cell-depleted T cells, or T cells were the source of the cDNA or gDNA that made up the material.

Per the original methods: Reference gene primer amplification gave nucleated cell count estimates. The protocol was immunoSEQ multiplex PCR, while the TCRdb copy is restricted to in-frame clones and leaves out a portion. Clonal size and the V and J genes are those of that table, whereas D and trimming came from the DNA. This sample has 95,000 to 150,000 clones, with 82% found just once. CDR3 length: 17 amino acids. After removal of 0 bases from V and 4 bases from J, the junction contained 9 bases not matched to a gene. CDR1 and CDR2 from the germline V gene are SNHLY and FYNNEI. The rearrangement links TRBV2 to TRBJ2-1; TRBD2 matches 7 bases. This TCR was recovered from a woman in her seventies with acute or convalescent COVID-19. Sequenced sample: peripheral blood. The CDR3 loop reads CASSEALGGGIYNEQFF. The CDR3 DNA is TGTGCCAGCAGTGAAGCGCTGGGCGGGGGTATTTACAATGAGCAGTTCTTC.